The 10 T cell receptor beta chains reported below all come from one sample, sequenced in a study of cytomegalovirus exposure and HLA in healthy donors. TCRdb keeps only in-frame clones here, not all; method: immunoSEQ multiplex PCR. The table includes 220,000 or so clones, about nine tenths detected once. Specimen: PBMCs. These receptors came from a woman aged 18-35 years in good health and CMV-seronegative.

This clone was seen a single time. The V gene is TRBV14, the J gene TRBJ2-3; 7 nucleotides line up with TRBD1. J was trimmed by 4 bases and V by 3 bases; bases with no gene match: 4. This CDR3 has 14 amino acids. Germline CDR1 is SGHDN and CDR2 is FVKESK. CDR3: CASSHRQGADTQYF. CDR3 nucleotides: TGTGCCAGCAGCCATCGGCAGGGGGCAGATACGCAGTATTTT.

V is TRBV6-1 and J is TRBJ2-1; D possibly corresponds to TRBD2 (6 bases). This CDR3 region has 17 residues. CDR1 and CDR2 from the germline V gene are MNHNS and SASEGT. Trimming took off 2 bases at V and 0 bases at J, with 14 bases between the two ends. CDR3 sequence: CASSEFGGLSSYNEQFF. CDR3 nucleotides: TGTGCCAGCAGTGAATTTGGGGGACTTAGCTCCTACAATGAGCAGTTCTTC.

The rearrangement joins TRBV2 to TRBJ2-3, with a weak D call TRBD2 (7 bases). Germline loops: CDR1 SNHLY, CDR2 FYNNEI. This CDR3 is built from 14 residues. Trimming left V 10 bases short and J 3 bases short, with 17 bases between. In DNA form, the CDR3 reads TGTGCCACTTTAAAGGGGGGGAGTACAGATACGCAGTATTTT. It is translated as CATLKGGSTDTQYF.

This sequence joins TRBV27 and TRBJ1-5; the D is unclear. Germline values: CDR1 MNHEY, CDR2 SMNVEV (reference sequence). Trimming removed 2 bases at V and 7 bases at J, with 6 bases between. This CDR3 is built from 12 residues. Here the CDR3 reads CASSLPGQPQHF. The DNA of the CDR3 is TGTGCCAGCAGTTTACCCGGGCAGCCCCAGCATTTT.

This CDR3 is CASSLETEETQYF. The CDR3 nucleotides are TGTGCCAGCAGCCTCGAGACAGAAGAGACCCAGTACTTC. J is TRBJ2-5 and V is TRBV7-9; weak D call: TRBD1 (5 bases). Looked up from germline, CDR1 is SEHNR and CDR2 is FQNEAQ (reference sequence). CDR3 length: 13 residues. Trimming left V 5 bases short and J 3 bases short, with 10 bases between. Based on the CDR3 plus reference TRBV7-9 and TRBJ2-5, the full variable domain is DTGVSQNPRHKITKRGQNVTFRCDPISEHNRLYWYRQTLGQGPEFLTYFQNEAQLEKSRLLSDRFSAERPKGSFSTLEIQRTEQGDSAMYLCASSLETEETQYFGPGTRLLVL.

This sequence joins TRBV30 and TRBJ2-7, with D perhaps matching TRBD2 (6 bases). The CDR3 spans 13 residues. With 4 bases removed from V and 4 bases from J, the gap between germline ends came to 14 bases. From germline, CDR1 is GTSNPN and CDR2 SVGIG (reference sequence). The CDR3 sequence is CAWTRRDGYEQYF. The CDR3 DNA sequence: TGTGCCTGGACCCGGCGGGATGGTTACGAGCAGTACTTC.

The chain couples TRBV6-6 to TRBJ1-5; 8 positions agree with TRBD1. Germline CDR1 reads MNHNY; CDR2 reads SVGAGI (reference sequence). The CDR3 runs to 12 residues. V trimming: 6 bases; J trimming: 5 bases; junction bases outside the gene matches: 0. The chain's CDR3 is CASRTGDQPQHF. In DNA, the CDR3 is TGTGCCAGCAGGACAGGGGATCAGCCCCAGCATTTT.

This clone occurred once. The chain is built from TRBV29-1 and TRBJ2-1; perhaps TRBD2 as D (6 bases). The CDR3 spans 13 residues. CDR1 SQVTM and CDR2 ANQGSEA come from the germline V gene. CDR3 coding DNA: TGCATCGCGTTAGCGGCCTCCTACAATGAGCAGTTCTTC. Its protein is CIALAASYNEQFF.

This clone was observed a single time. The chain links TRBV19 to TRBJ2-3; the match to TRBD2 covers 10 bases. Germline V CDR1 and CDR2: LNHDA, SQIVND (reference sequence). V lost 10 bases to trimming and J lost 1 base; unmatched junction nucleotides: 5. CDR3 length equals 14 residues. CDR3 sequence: CATLAGAGTDTQYF. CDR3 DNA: TGTGCCACCCTAGCGGGAGCGGGCACAGATACGCAGTATTTT.

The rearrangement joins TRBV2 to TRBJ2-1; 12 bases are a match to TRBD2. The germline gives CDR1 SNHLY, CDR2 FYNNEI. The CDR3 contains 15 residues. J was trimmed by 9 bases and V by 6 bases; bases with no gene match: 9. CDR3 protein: CASRALAGGPGEQFF. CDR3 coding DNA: TGTGCCAGCAGAGCTCTAGCGGGAGGGCCTGGTGAGCAGTTCTTC.